This T cell receptor beta chain was documented in a study of beta chain features in type 1 diabetes. This clone has only a few counts. Expressed TCRB transcripts were sequenced because the entire RNA isolate underwent reverse transcription. Produced via immunoSEQ multiplex PCR; TCRdb's table is partial and in-frame only. The repertoire holds under 950,000 clones, 17% seen once, with 0.02% to 0.025% in the top ten. The CDR3 has 17 residues. Germline loops: CDR1 SGHTA, CDR2 FQGNSA. With 6 bases removed from V and 0 bases from J, the gap between germline ends came to 19 bases. The specimen sequenced was naive CD4+ T cells from blood. This clonotype originated in a woman younger than 30 in good health. This chain links TRBV7-2 with TRBJ2-3; no clear D. CDR3 region: CASSPYGWQISTDTQYF. CDR3 DNA: TGTGCCAGCAGTCCGTATGGGTGGCAGATTAGCACAGATACGCAGTATTTT.